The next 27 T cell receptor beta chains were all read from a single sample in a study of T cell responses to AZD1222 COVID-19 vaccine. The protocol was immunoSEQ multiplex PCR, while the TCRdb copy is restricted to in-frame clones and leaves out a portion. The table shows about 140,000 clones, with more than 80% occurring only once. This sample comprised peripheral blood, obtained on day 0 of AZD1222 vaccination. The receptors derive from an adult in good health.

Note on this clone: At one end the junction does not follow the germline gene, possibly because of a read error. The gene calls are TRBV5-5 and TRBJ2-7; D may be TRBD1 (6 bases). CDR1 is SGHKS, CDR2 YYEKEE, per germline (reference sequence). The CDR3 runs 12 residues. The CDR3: CASSLGRNRVNF. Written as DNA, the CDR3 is TGTGCCAGCAGCTTGGGTCGGAACAGGGTTAACTTC.

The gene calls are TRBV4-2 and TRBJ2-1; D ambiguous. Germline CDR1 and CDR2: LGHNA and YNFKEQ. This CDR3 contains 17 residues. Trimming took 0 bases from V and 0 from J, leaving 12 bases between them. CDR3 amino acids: CASSQDSLIFSYNEQFF. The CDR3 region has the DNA TGTGCCAGCAGCCAAGATTCGCTAATTTTCTCCTACAATGAGCAGTTCTTC.

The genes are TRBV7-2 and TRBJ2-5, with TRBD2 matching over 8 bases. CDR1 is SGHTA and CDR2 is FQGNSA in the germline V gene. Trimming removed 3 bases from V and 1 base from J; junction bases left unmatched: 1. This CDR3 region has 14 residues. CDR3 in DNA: TGTGCCAGCAGCTTTAGCGGGGCCCAAGAGACCCAGTACTTC. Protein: CASSFSGAQETQYF.

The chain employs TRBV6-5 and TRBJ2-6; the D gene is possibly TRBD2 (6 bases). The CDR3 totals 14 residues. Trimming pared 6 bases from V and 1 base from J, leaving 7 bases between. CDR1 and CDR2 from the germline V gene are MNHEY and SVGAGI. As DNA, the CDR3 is TGTGCCAGCAGGGCGGGATCTGGGGCCAACGTCCTGACTTTC. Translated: CASRAGSGANVLTF.

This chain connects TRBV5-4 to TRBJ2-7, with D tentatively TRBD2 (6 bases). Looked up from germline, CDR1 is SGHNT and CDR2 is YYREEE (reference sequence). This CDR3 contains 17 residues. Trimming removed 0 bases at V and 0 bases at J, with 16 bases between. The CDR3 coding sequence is TGTGCCAGCAGCTTGGGCGGTGGCGGGGTGAGCTCCTACGAGCAGTACTTC. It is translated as CASSLGGGGVSSYEQYF.

CDR3 in amino acids: CASRTTSGGDEQFF. The CDR3 DNA sequence: TGTGCCAGTAGGACGACTAGCGGGGGCGATGAGCAGTTCTTC. The chain joins TRBV19 to TRBJ2-1; TRBD2 matches 12 bases. Germline V gene data show CDR1 as LNHDA and CDR2 as SQIVND (reference sequence). The CDR3 length is 14 residues. The ends lost 6 bases at V and 8 bases at J; junction bases unmatched: 5. The full variable domain, in which reference TRBV19 and TRBJ2-1 provide the parts outside the CDR3, is DGGITQSPKYLFRKEGQNVTLSCEQNLNHDAMYWYRQDPGQGLRLIYYSQIVNDFQKGDIAEGYSVSREKKESFPLTVTSAQKNPTAFYLCASRTTSGGDEQFFGPGTRLTVL.

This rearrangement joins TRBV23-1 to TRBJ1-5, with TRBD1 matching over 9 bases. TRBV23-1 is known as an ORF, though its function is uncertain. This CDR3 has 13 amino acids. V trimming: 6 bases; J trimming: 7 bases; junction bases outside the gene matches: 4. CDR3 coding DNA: TGCGCCAGCAGGGGGACAGGGTGGCAGCCCCAGCATTTT. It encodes CASRGTGWQPQHF.

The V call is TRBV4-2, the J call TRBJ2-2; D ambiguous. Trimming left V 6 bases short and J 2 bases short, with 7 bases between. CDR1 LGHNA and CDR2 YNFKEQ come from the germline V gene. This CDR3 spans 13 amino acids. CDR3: CASRHSNTGELFF. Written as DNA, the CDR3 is TGTGCCAGCAGACATTCCAACACCGGGGAGCTGTTTTTT.

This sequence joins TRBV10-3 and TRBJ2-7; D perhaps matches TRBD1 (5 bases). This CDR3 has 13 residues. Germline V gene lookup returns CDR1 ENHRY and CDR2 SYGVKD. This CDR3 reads CATNQGSGYEQYF. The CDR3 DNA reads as TGTGCTACTAACCAGGGATCTGGGTACGAGCAGTACTTC.

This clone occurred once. As DNA, the CDR3 is TGTGCCAGCAGCCCAACGAAGGGAAGAGAGCCCCAGCATTTT. Protein: CASSPTKGREPQHF. The V and J genes are TRBV7-2 and TRBJ1-5; D gene ambiguous. The CDR3 totals 14 residues. V lost 5 bases and J lost 8, with 16 bases in between. Germline-derived CDR1 and CDR2 are SGHTA and FQGNSA.

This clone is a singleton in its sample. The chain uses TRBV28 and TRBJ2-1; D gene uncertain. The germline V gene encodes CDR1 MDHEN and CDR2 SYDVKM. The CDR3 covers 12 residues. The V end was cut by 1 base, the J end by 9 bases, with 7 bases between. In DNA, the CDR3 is TGTGCCAGCAGTTTATTATCCTCTGAGCAGTTCTTC. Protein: CASSLLSSEQFF.

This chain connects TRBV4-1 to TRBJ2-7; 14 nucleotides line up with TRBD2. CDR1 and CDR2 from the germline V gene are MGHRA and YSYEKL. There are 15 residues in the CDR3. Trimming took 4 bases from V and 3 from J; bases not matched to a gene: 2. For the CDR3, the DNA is TGCGCCAGCAGCCTCGGACTAGCGGGGGGCTACGAGCAGTACTTC. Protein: CASSLGLAGGYEQYF.

The CDR3 sequence is CASSQTGTGELFF. In DNA form, the CDR3 reads TGTGCCAGCAGCCAAACAGGGACCGGGGAGCTGTTTTTT. V and J are TRBV7-8 and TRBJ2-2; possible D gene TRBD1, 6 bases. Germline lookup yields CDR1 SGHVS and CDR2 FQNEAQ. Trimming shortened V by 5 bases and J by 5 bases, and 9 bases separated the two germline ends. CDR3 size: 13 residues.

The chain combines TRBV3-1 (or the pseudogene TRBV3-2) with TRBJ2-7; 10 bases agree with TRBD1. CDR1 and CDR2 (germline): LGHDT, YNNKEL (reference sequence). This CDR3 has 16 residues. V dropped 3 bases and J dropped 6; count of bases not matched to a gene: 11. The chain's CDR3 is CASSHPLTGTGVEQYF. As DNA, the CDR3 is TGTGCCAGCAGCCATCCCCTCACCGGGACAGGGGTCGAGCAGTACTTC.

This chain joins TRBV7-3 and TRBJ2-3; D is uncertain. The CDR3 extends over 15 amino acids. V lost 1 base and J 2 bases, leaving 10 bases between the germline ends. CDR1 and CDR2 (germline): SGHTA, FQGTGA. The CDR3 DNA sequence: TGTGCCAGCAGCTTAAGTGTCTTACCCACAGATACGCAGTATTTT. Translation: CASSLSVLPTDTQYF.

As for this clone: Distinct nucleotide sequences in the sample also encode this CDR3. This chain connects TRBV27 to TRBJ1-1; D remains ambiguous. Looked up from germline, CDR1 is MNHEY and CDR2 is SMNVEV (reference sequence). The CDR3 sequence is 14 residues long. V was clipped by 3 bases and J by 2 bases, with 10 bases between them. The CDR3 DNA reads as TGTGCCAGCAGTTTGGGTGGCGGTAACACTGAAGCTTTCTTT. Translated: CASSLGGGNTEAFF.

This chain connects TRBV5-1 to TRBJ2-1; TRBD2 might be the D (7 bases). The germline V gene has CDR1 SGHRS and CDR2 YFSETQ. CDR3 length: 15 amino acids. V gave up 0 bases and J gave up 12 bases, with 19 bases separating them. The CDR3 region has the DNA TGCGCCAGCAGCTTGGCCGCAGGGGCGGTAGCGGGGCAGTTCTTC. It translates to CASSLAAGAVAGQFF.

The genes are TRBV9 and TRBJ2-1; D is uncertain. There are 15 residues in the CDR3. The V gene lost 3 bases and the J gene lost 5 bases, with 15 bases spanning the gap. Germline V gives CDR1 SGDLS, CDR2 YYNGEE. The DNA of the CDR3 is TGTGCCAGCAGCGGCCAGAATACAGCTAACAATGAGCAGTTCTTC. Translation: CASSGQNTANNEQFF.

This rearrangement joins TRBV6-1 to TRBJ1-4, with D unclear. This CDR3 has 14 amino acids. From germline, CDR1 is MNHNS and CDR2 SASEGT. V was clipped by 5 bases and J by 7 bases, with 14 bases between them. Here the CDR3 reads CASSYGDTGEKLFF. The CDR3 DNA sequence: TGTGCCAGCAGTTATGGGGATACGGGTGAAAAACTGTTTTTT.

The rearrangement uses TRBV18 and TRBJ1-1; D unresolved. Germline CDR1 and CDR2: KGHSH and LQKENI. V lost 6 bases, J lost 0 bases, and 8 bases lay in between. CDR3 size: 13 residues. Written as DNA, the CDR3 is TGTGCCAGCTCGAAGGATATGAACACTGAAGCTTTCTTT. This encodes CASSKDMNTEAFF.

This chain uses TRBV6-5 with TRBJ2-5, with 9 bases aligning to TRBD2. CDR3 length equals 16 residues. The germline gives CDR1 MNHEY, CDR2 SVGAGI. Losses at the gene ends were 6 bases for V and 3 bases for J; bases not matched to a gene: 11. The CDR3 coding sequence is TGTGCCAGCAGATACCCTGGCGGGGGGGCAAAAGAGACCCAGTACTTC. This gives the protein CASRYPGGGAKETQYF.

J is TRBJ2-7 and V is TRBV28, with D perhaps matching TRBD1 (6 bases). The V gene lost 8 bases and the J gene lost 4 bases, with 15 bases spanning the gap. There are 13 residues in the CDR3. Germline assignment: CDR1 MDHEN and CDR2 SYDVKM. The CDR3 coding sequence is TGTGCCAGCTATCCCACAGGGTTGTACGAGCAGTACTTC. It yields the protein CASYPTGLYEQYF.

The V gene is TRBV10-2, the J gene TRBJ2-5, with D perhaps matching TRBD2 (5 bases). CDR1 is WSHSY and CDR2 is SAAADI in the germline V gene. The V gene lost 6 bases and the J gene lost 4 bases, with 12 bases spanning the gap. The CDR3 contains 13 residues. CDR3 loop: CASRGSGRETQYF. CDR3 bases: TGCGCCAGCAGAGGGAGTGGGAGAGAGACCCAGTACTTC.

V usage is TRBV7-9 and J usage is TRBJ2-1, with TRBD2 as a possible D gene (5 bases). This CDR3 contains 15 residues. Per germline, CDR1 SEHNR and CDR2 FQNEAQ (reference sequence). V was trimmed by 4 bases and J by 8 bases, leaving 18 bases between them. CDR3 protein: CASSSRGSDAHEQFF. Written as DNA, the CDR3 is TGTGCCAGCAGCTCCCGAGGGTCGGATGCCCATGAGCAGTTCTTC.

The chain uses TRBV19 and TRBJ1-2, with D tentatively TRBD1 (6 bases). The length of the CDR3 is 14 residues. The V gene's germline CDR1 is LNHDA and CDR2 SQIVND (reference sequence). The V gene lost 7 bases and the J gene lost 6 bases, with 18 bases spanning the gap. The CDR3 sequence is CASTITGFEDGYTF. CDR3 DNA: TGTGCCAGTACCATCACAGGGTTTGAGGATGGCTACACCTTC.

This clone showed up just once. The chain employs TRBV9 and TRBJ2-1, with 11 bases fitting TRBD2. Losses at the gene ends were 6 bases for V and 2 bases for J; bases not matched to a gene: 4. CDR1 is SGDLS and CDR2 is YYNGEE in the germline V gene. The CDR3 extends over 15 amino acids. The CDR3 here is CASTSSGRAYNEQFF. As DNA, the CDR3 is TGTGCCAGCACCAGTAGCGGGAGGGCCTACAATGAGCAGTTCTTC.

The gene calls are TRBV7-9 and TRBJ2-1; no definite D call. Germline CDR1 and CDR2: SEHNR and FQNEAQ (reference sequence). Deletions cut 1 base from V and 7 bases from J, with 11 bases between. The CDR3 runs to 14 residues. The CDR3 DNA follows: TGTGCCAGCAGCTTAGTCTATCCCGGTAATGAGCAGTTCTTC. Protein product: CASSLVYPGNEQFF.